This T cell receptor (beta chain) was sequenced in a study of blood T cell repertoires in COVID-19. Study as a whole: From the United States, Italy and Spain came samples of acute and convalescent COVID-19. Sources were T cells, B-cell-depleted T cells, or PBMCs; the material itself was cDNA or gDNA.

Patients at the Seattle site were enrolled during active infection and followed longitudinally. Produced via immunoSEQ multiplex PCR; TCRdb's table is partial and in-frame only. The sample records 250,000 to 300,000 clones, roughly 92% being singletons. Germline V lookup: CDR1 SGHRS, CDR2 YFSETQ. The CDR3 is made up of 14 amino acids. Trimming shortened V by 0 bases and J by 7 bases, and 11 bases separated the two germline ends. This clone was seen more than once but under ten times. The identical CDR3 is also encoded by other nucleotide sequences in the sample. The sequence was collected from a woman in her 30s with COVID-19, enrolled during active disease. J is TRBJ1-5 and V is TRBV5-1; TRBD1 might be the D (5 bases). Material: peripheral blood. The DNA for the CDR3 is TGCGCCAGCAGCTTGGGGGCAGGGAACCAGCCCCAGCATTTT. This encodes CASSLGAGNQPQHF.